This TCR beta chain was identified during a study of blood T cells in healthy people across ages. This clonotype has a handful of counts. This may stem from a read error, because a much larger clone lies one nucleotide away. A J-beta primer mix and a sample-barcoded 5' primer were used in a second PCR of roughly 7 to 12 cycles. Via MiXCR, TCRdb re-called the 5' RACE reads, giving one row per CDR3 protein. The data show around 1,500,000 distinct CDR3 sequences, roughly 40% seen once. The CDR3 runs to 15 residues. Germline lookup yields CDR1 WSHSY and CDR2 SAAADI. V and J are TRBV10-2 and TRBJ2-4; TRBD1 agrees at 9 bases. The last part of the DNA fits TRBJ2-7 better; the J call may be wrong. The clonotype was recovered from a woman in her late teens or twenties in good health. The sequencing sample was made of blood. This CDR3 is CASSDLNRGRNEQYF. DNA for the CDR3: TGCGCCAGCAGTGATTTAAACAGGGGGCGGAACGAGCAGTACTTC.